Included here is one T cell receptor beta chain sequence, with context. All enrollees were roughly 18 to 100 years old and from about two dozen US areas. This record belongs to a study of blood T cell repertoires in COVID-19. On the study more broadly: Acute-phase and convalescent COVID-19 samples originated in the United States, Italy and Spain.

Assay: immunoSEQ multiplex PCR; the TCRdb copy retains only in-frame clones and omits some. This sample has 300,000 to 400,000 clones; 85% to 90% occur once, and the top ten carry 0.9% to 1%. This CDR3 contains 16 residues. The V and J ends lost 3 bases and 0 bases respectively, with 9 bases between them. In germline, CDR1 is SGHTA, CDR2 FQGNSA. The receptor was derived from a woman aged 25 to 39 with acute COVID-19. The chain couples TRBV7-2 to TRBJ2-6; D not resolved. Sequencing was done on a sample of PBMCs or T cells enriched from blood (not recorded which). Here the CDR3 DNA reads TGTGCCAGCAGCTTCTCTCCCCTCTCTGGGGCCAACGTCCTGACTTTC. It is translated as CASSFSPLSGANVLTF.